This T cell receptor beta chain was captured in a study of T cell responses to AZD1222 COVID-19 vaccine. Profiling relied on immunoSEQ multiplex PCR, and the TCRdb table lists in-frame clones only, not all of them. The data show about 150,000 clones, 70% to 90% seen once. Study-wide findings and caveats: Sampling captured repertoires only after the peak T cell response. Regions left unmutated in variants are reportedly the target of nearly half of spike-specific TCRs. Seropositive AZD1222 recipients at baseline numbered only five or six.

A word on this clone: Its cognate antigen is unknown.

V was clipped by 3 bases and J by 3 bases, with 13 bases between them. Looked up from germline, CDR1 is MNHEY and CDR2 is SMNVEV (reference sequence). This CDR3 has 15 amino acids. Pooling of second doses given at about 4 or about 12 weeks was done. The source was peripheral blood, collected 28 days after the second AZD1222 dose. This sequence joins TRBV27 and TRBJ2-3; D is undetermined. The clonotype was recovered from an adult who received the AZD1222 COVID-19 vaccine. CDR3 nucleotides: TGTGCCAGCAGTTTGGGCAGGCAGTTAACAGATACGCAGTATTTT. It yields the protein CASSLGRQLTDTQYF.